The 15 T cell receptor beta chains in this list originate from one sample, sequenced in a study of regulatory T cells in long-lasting Graves disease. Time point in this sample: newly diagnosed GD, antithyroid drugs for less than 3 months. Extracted PBMC RNA gave rise to the TCR library. Sequencing libraries for TCR beta were prepared with iRepertoire HTBI primers and Arm-PCR of CDR3 regions. MiXCR, applied by TCRdb to the multiplex PCR reads, yields one record per CDR3 protein. The data contain about 200,000 distinct CDR3 sequences, around a fifth of them seen just once; the ten biggest clones take up about 12%. These data also featured in a second study, about T cells in Graves' hyperthyroidism and ophthalmopathy.

Here the sequenced sample was peripheral blood mononuclear cells (PBMCs), taken at new diagnosis, from a patient treated with antithyroid drugs. These receptor sequences come from a woman aged 25 to 39 with Graves disease.

This clonotype was observed a single time. This chain joins TRBV12-3 or TRBV12-4 and TRBJ2-3, with 11 bases that match TRBD2. Trimming took 6 bases from V and 2 from J; bases not matched to a gene: 4. The CDR3 is 15 residues long. The CDR3 coding sequence is TGTGCCAGCAGACCGACTAGCGGGGCCACAGATACGCAGTATTTT. Encoded protein: CASRPTSGATDTQYF.

Many counts were recorded for this clonotype. This chain uses TRBV9 with TRBJ2-3; TRBD2 matches at 7 bases. The CDR3 has 16 amino acids. The germline CDR1 and CDR2 sequences are SGDLS and YYNGEE. V was clipped by 0 bases and J by 0 bases; unmatched bases: 4. The CDR3 here is CASSVGIAGSTDTQYF. The CDR3 bases are TGTGCCAGCAGCGTAGGGATAGCGGGTAGCACAGATACGCAGTATTTT.

In its sample, this clonotype was seen many times. The J gene is TRBJ2-7, the V gene TRBV6-2 or TRBV6-3, with D perhaps being TRBD1 or TRBD2 (5 bases each). The ends were cut back, 6 bases at V and 0 bases at J, with 24 bases in the middle. The CDR3 runs 18 residues. Germline-derived CDR1 and CDR2 are MNHEY and SVGEGT. The CDR3 nucleotides are TGTGCCAGCAGGTGGGGGACCGTACGACTCTCAAGCTCCTACGAGCAGTACTTC. It codes for CASRWGTVRLSSSYEQYF.

This clonotype was recorded many times. The chain is built from TRBV3-1 and TRBJ1-5; D is possibly TRBD1 (6 bases). Germline V CDR1 and CDR2: LGHDT, YNNKEL (reference sequence). This CDR3 is built from 14 residues. With 1 base removed from V and 10 bases from J, the gap between germline ends came to 14 bases. CDR3 nucleotides: TGTGCCAGCAGCCAAGGCGGGGGCACACGACCCCAGCATTTT. It is translated as CASSQGGGTRPQHF.

This clonotype was observed a few times. The chain uses TRBV4-2 and TRBJ1-4; D may be TRBD1 (5 bases). Germline lookup yields CDR1 LGHNA and CDR2 YNFKEQ. The CDR3 loop spans 16 amino acids. The V end was cut by 3 bases, the J end by 4 bases, with 15 bases between. This CDR3 is CASSHTRGRINEKLFF. In nucleotides, the CDR3 is TGTGCCAGCAGCCACACCCGGGGACGCATTAATGAAAAACTGTTTTTT.

This clonotype came up many times. This chain connects TRBV28 to TRBJ1-1, with D hard to call. The CDR3 is 12 residues long. Trimming took 4 bases from V and 5 from J, leaving 8 bases between them. The germline CDR1 and CDR2 sequences are MDHEN and SYDVKM. Here the CDR3 DNA reads TGTGCCAGCAGTTGGAAGAGGACTGAAGCTTTCTTT. Translating it yields CASSWKRTEAFF.

In its sample, this clonotype was seen many times. The gene calls are TRBV6-1 and TRBJ2-1; the match to TRBD2 covers 11 bases. This CDR3 is built from 14 residues. V trimming: 6 bases; J trimming: 10 bases; junction bases outside the gene matches: 8. Germline-derived CDR1 and CDR2 are MNHNS and SASEGT. The CDR3 bases are TGTGCCAGCAGCTTAGCGGGAGGGCCCCCCGAGCAGTTCTTC. It codes for CASSLAGGPPEQFF.

This clonotype came up many times. The chain is built from TRBV2 and TRBJ2-1; 7 positions agree with TRBD2. The CDR3 sequence is 12 residues long. V lost 9 bases to trimming and J lost 6 bases; unmatched junction nucleotides: 5. Germline V gene sequence: CDR1 SNHLY, CDR2 FYNNEI. For the CDR3, the DNA is TGTGCCAGGGAAAGGACTAGCAATGAGCAGTTCTTC. Encoded protein: CARERTSNEQFF.

This clonotype was found many times. V gene TRBV9 combines with J gene TRBJ2-1, with TRBD2 as a possible D gene (6 bases). CDR3 length equals 15 residues. V dropped 4 bases and J dropped 7 bases, with 18 bases sitting between them. Germline values: CDR1 SGDLS, CDR2 YYNGEE. CDR3 sequence reads: CASSPRLGTRNEQFF. The CDR3 nucleotides read TGTGCCAGCAGCCCCCGACTGGGGACTCGGAATGAGCAGTTCTTC.

This clonotype has ten or more counts. V gene TRBV6-1 combines with J gene TRBJ2-7; D is possibly TRBD1 (6 bases). Trimming shortened V by 6 bases and J by 3 bases, and 21 bases separated the two germline ends. Germline V gene data show CDR1 as MNHNS and CDR2 as SASEGT. This CDR3 contains 16 residues. CDR3 residues: CASRLDPRQVIYEQYF. CDR3 nucleotide sequence: TGTGCCAGCAGATTAGATCCGAGACAGGTAATCTACGAGCAGTACTTC.

In its sample, this clonotype was seen once. CDR3 sequence: CASRSTLDRANSPLHF. CDR3 bases: TGTGCCAGCAGATCTACTCTCGACAGGGCGAATTCACCCCTCCACTTT. The chain joins TRBV11-2 to TRBJ1-6; TRBD1 agrees at 7 bases. The junction had 12 bases not matched to a gene; V was cut back by 6 bases and J by 7 bases. Germline V gene data show CDR1 as SGHAT and CDR2 as FQNNGV. This CDR3 contains 16 residues.

As regards this clonotype: Possible read error: a much larger clone is one base away. The CDR3 ends on some other residue instead of the conserved phenylalanine or tryptophan, so this is likely a read error. The chain is built from TRBV30 and TRBJ1-2, with 9 bases identical to TRBD1. Trimming cost V 8 bases and J 4 bases; bases outside gene matches: 2. Germline V gene sequence: CDR1 GTSNPN, CDR2 SVGIG (reference sequence). The CDR3 consists of 11 residues. The CDR3 is CAGTGPYGYTV. CDR3 coding DNA: TGTGCCGGGACAGGGCCCTATGGCTACACCGTC.

This clonotype was found many times. This chain joins TRBV7-9 and TRBJ1-5; D is uncertain. The CDR3 is made up of 15 amino acids. Germline loops: CDR1 SEHNR, CDR2 FQNEAQ (reference sequence). The germline V and J ends were trimmed by 4 bases and 0 bases, with 10 bases remaining between them. The chain's CDR3 is CASSSQAHSNQPQHF. The CDR3 DNA follows: TGTGCCAGCAGCTCCCAGGCCCATAGCAATCAGCCCCAGCATTTT.

Remarks on this clonotype: A read error may be the cause here, since a much bigger clone is one base away. The V and J genes are TRBV18 and TRBJ1-2, with D uncertain. V was pared by 3 bases and J by 7 bases, with 6 bases between. CDR3 length equals 11 residues. Looked up from germline, CDR1 is KGHSH and CDR2 is LQKENI. This CDR3 reads CASSPDFGYTF. CDR3 coding DNA: TGTGCCAGCTCACCGGACTTTGGCTACACCTTC.

This clonotype was seen at least ten times. The rearrangement links TRBV28 to TRBJ2-7, with TRBD1 matching over 9 bases. Trimming removed 0 bases from V and 5 bases from J; junction bases left unmatched: 5. The germline CDR1 and CDR2 sequences are MDHEN and SYDVKM. CDR3 size: 15 residues. The DNA for the CDR3 is TGTGCCAGCAGTTTATGGGGGACAGGGCGACACGAGCAGTACTTC. This gives the protein CASSLWGTGRHEQYF.